This T cell receptor (beta chain) was sequenced for a study of tumor and adjacent non-tumor tissue in lung cancer. This sample's RNA came from whole unsorted tissue. The normal lung tissue was taken more than 3 cm from the tumor edge. The V end lost 2 bases, the J end lost 6 bases, and 17 bases lay between the germline ends. Germline loops: CDR1 DFQATT, CDR2 SNEGSKA (reference sequence). This CDR3 has 15 amino acids. The library came from three nested PCR rounds adapted from ARM-PCR protocols. TCRdb reanalysed the multiplex PCR reads using MiXCR and keeps one entry per CDR3 protein. The table has about 100,000 distinct CDR3 sequences, more than 55% seen once; the top ten hold about 19%. As to this clonotype: A read error is likely, as this CDR3 ends without the conserved phenylalanine or tryptophan.

The chain couples TRBV20-1 to TRBJ2-1; D may match TRBD1 or TRBD2 (5 bases each). This receptor was obtained from a man aged 30-40 years with non-small cell lung cancer. Sequenced input: distant non-tumor lung tissue. CDR3 DNA: TGCAGTGCTAGATGGGCCCTGGCTGGGGGCAATGAGCAGTTCATC. It specifies CSARWALAGGNEQFI.